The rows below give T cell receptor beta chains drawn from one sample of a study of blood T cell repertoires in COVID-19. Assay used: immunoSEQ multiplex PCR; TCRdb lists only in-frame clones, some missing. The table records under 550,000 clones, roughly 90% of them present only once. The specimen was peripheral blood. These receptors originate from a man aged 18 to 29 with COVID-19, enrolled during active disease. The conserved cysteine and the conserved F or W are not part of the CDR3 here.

CDR3aa: ASSQVDRETQY; v_gene: TRBV12-3/TRBV12-4; j_gene: TRBJ2-5
CDR3aa: ASSLDRYGYT; v_gene: TRBV5-1; j_gene: TRBJ1-2
CDR3aa: ASSLARGDIQY; v_gene: TRBV5-4; j_gene: TRBJ2-4
CDR3aa: ASSPLTGTSGPHEQF; v_gene: TRBV18; j_gene: TRBJ2-1
CDR3aa: ASGWEAGVGNIQY; v_gene: TRBV12-5; j_gene: TRBJ2-4
CDR3aa: ASSEYIETQY; v_gene: TRBV25-1; j_gene: TRBJ2-5
CDR3aa: ASSLLGDTIY; v_gene: TRBV5-6; j_gene: TRBJ1-3
CDR3aa: ASSSLSREKLF; v_gene: TRBV11-3; j_gene: TRBJ1-4
CDR3aa: ASSFGSGLAGGSDTQY; v_gene: TRBV27; j_gene: TRBJ2-3
CDR3aa: ASSPKDRAFPY; v_gene: TRBV7-2; j_gene: TRBJ2-4
CDR3aa: ASSQTSGGAHEQF; v_gene: TRBV5-4; j_gene: TRBJ2-1
CDR3aa: ASSFSSGIAGELF; v_gene: TRBV5-4; j_gene: TRBJ2-2
CDR3aa: ASRVRETYEQY; v_gene: TRBV28; j_gene: TRBJ2-7
CDR3aa: ASSPGQGVNEQY; v_gene: TRBV5-1; j_gene: TRBJ2-7
CDR3aa: ASSPGAGSQETQY; v_gene: TRBV5-1; j_gene: TRBJ2-5
CDR3aa: ASSPRDYTEAF; v_gene: TRBV7-9; j_gene: TRBJ1-1
CDR3aa: ASSRRGSGKETQY; v_gene: TRBV5-4; j_gene: TRBJ2-5
CDR3aa: ASSDLGQGHSYNEQF; v_gene: TRBV2; j_gene: TRBJ2-1
CDR3aa: ASSPLSGNTIY; v_gene: TRBV9; j_gene: TRBJ1-3
CDR3aa: ASSPAASVSYEQY; v_gene: TRBV7-2; j_gene: TRBJ2-7
CDR3aa: ASSPGQGTYEQY; v_gene: TRBV4-2; j_gene: TRBJ2-7
CDR3aa: ASSAGFATNEKLF; v_gene: TRBV27; j_gene: TRBJ1-4
CDR3aa: ASSSNPSGGDNEQF; v_gene: TRBV6-5; j_gene: TRBJ2-1
CDR3aa: ASSLQGTGDEQY; v_gene: TRBV4-1; j_gene: TRBJ2-7
CDR3aa: ASSFLGQGNEQF; v_gene: TRBV6-6; j_gene: TRBJ2-1
CDR3aa: ASSGTGDYGYT; v_gene: TRBV10-2; j_gene: TRBJ1-2
CDR3aa: ASSFSSGGRGADTQY; v_gene: TRBV5-1; j_gene: TRBJ2-3
CDR3aa: ASSLTGTDNTIY; v_gene: TRBV5-4; j_gene: TRBJ1-3
CDR3aa: ASSEKPGAGANVLT; v_gene: TRBV25-1; j_gene: TRBJ2-6
CDR3aa: AWSLLGVPTDTQY; v_gene: TRBV30; j_gene: TRBJ2-3
CDR3aa: ASSRGTGGRDTQY; v_gene: TRBV2; j_gene: TRBJ2-3
CDR3aa: ASSYFGGSRETQY; v_gene: TRBV6-5; j_gene: TRBJ2-5
CDR3aa: ASRLIGGGAAEQF; v_gene: TRBV5-1; j_gene: TRBJ2-1
CDR3aa: ASSPTQGAFGELF; v_gene: TRBV7-3; j_gene: TRBJ2-2
CDR3aa: ASRLDRDTQPQH; v_gene: TRBV25-1; j_gene: TRBJ1-5
CDR3aa: ASSLQAGGETQY; v_gene: TRBV5-4; j_gene: TRBJ2-5
CDR3aa: AIRTGANSGNTIY; v_gene: TRBV6-5; j_gene: TRBJ1-3
CDR3aa: ATSRGGGQPQH; v_gene: TRBV15; j_gene: TRBJ1-5
CDR3aa: ASSFVEGAQY; v_gene: TRBV12-3/TRBV12-4; j_gene: TRBJ2-5
CDR3aa: AWSVQGNQPQH; v_gene: TRBV30; j_gene: TRBJ1-5
CDR3aa: ASSHGTSVEEY; v_gene: TRBV3-1/TRBV3-2; j_gene: TRBJ2-7
CDR3aa: ASSYRGQALSYEQY; v_gene: TRBV6-5; j_gene: TRBJ2-7
CDR3aa: ATSDFPILAGADNEQF; v_gene: TRBV24-1; j_gene: TRBJ2-1
CDR3aa: ATSSQPTGVETQY; v_gene: TRBV15; j_gene: TRBJ2-5
CDR3aa: ASSLVVAGGYNEQF; v_gene: TRBV5-5; j_gene: TRBJ2-1